A single sample is the source of the 17 T cell receptor beta chains below, sequenced in a study of vaccination effects on CD4 cells after COVID-19. An approximately ten-day culture period preceded the isolation of CD4+ T cells. The participants, recipients of two vaccine doses, got either BNT162b2 or mRNA-1273. Their antigens remain unidentified. The table came from immunoSEQ multiplex PCR; TCRdb's copy has only in-frame clones and leaves some out. Here the sample spans tens of thousands of clones, 65% to 80% being singletons. Sequences were derived from CD4+ T cells from PBMCs cultured without peptide, sampled after COVID-19 vaccination. The receptors come from a human donor who received a COVID-19 vaccine.

The CDR3 loop is CASSRGGVPDTQYF. The CDR3 region has the DNA TGTGCCAGCAGTCGGGGGGGGGTTCCAGATACGCAGTATTTT. J is TRBJ2-3 and V is TRBV7-8, with 8 bases matching TRBD2. This CDR3 has 14 residues. Unmatched junction bases numbered 6, after V lost 6 bases and J lost 4 bases. Germline V CDR1 and CDR2: SGHVS, FQNEAQ.

The chain's CDR3 is CASSTNTNYGYTF. CDR3 DNA: TGTGCCAGCAGCACTAACACCAACTATGGCTACACCTTC. V and J are TRBV3-1 (or the pseudogene TRBV3-2) and TRBJ1-2; no definite D call. V was trimmed by 5 bases and J by 2 bases, leaving 9 bases between them. The CDR3 runs to 13 residues. Germline V gene sequence: CDR1 LGHDT, CDR2 YNNKEL (reference sequence).

This chain joins TRBV19 and TRBJ1-2, with 7 bases lining up with TRBD1. J lost 3 bases, V lost 4 bases, and 5 bases had no gene match. Germline CDR1 is LNHDA and CDR2 is SQIVND (reference sequence). This CDR3 spans 14 amino acids. This CDR3 is CASSRTQGDYGYTF. The CDR3, as DNA: TGTGCCAGTAGTAGAACGCAGGGGGACTATGGCTACACCTTC.

The chain couples TRBV18 to TRBJ1-2; D ambiguous. This CDR3 has 15 residues. The V end lost 5 bases, the J end lost 2 bases, and 15 bases lay between the germline ends. Germline CDR1 reads KGHSH; CDR2 reads LQKENI. The CDR3: CASSRTVEGNYGYTF. The CDR3 DNA reads TGTGCCAGCTCAAGAACAGTCGAGGGAAACTATGGCTACACCTTC.

This chain links TRBV5-1 with TRBJ1-6, with TRBD1 identical over 11 bases. Germline V CDR1 and CDR2: SGHRS, YFSETQ. The V and J ends lost 4 bases and 7 bases, in that order; junction bases with no gene match: 7. The CDR3 spans 16 residues. Here the CDR3 reads CASSKLGQGENSPLHF. For the CDR3, the DNA is TGCGCCAGCAGCAAACTGGGACAGGGGGAGAATTCACCCCTCCACTTT.

This chain uses TRBV9 with TRBJ1-2, with no clear D. Trimming removed 1 base from V and 0 bases from J, with 10 bases in between. The V gene's germline CDR1 is SGDLS and CDR2 YYNGEE. The CDR3 is made up of 15 amino acids. Here the CDR3 DNA reads TGTGCCAGCAGCGTAAATCCCGGTTCTAACTATGGCTACACCTTC. This codes for CASSVNPGSNYGYTF.

The J gene is TRBJ2-1, the V gene TRBV19; the D gene could be TRBD1 or TRBD2 (5 bases each). Germline V gene data show CDR1 as LNHDA and CDR2 as SQIVND (reference sequence). Trimming removed 4 bases at V and 8 bases at J, with 18 bases between. The CDR3 consists of 15 residues. The CDR3 bases are TGTGCCAGTAGTAGCACCGGGACCTCCTCTGATGAGCAGTTCTTC. Residues: CASSSTGTSSDEQFF.

This chain connects TRBV7-9 to TRBJ2-3, with a tentative D call TRBD2 (6 bases). V gave up 1 base and J gave up 6 bases, with 14 bases separating them. The CDR3 spans 15 residues. Germline V lookup: CDR1 SEHNR, CDR2 FQNEAQ (reference sequence). The CDR3, as DNA: TGTGCCAGCAGCTTAGGGGACTCTTTACGGGATACGCAGTATTTT. It specifies CASSLGDSLRDTQYF.

The chain is built from TRBV24-1 and TRBJ2-3, with 8 bases matching TRBD1. The V segment lost 4 bases and the J segment 4 bases; nucleotides outside the gene matches: 3. This CDR3 has 14 amino acids. Germline CDR1 and CDR2: KGHDR and SFDVKD. The CDR3 nucleotides read TGTGCCACCAGTGACCGGACAGGGTCAGATACGCAGTATTTT. Translated: CATSDRTGSDTQYF.

The rearrangement uses TRBV7-2 and TRBJ1-1, with D unclear. The length of the CDR3 is 14 residues. The germline CDR1 and CDR2 sequences are SGHTA and FQGNSA. Trimming stripped 1 base from V and 0 bases from J, with 6 bases between. The DNA of the CDR3 is TGTGCCAGCAGCTTAGTGCGAATGAACACTGAAGCTTTCTTT. Translating gives CASSLVRMNTEAFF.

The gene calls are TRBV7-2 and TRBJ2-1; D is unresolved. This CDR3 is 15 amino acids long. V was pared by 3 bases and J by 9 bases, with 18 bases between. The V gene's germline CDR1 is SGHTA and CDR2 FQGNSA. CDR3 sequence: CASSFRLGGRGEQFF. CDR3 nucleotide sequence: TGTGCCAGCAGCTTCCGTCTTGGCGGACGTGGTGAGCAGTTCTTC.

The chain is built from TRBV27 and TRBJ2-7; 7 nucleotides line up with TRBD1. This CDR3 has 13 residues. The ends lost 5 bases at V and 4 bases at J; junction bases unmatched: 5. Germline values: CDR1 MNHEY, CDR2 SMNVEV (reference sequence). As DNA, the CDR3 is TGTGCCAGCAGTGGCAGGGGGAGTTACGAGCAGTACGTC. Protein: CASSGRGSYEQYV.

The chain recombines TRBV28 with TRBJ1-3, with D perhaps matching TRBD1 (5 bases). The CDR3 spans 14 residues. The ends were cut back, 5 bases at V and 2 bases at J, with 10 bases in the middle. The V gene's germline CDR1 is MDHEN and CDR2 SYDVKM. CDR3 in amino acids: CASSLPTAGNTIYF. The CDR3 coding sequence is TGTGCCAGCAGTCTTCCGACAGCTGGAAACACCATATATTTT.

CDR3 coding DNA: TGTGCCAGCAGCTTGGGGCAGCAAGAGACCCAGTACTTC. This codes for CASSLGQQETQYF. The chain employs TRBV5-8 and TRBJ2-5, with D hard to call. V lost 0 bases to trimming and J lost 2 bases, with 5 bases between them. This CDR3 spans 13 amino acids. The germline gives CDR1 SGHTS, CDR2 YDEGEE.

The chain carries TRBV7-3 and TRBJ2-3, with TRBD1 matching over 8 bases. In germline, CDR1 is SGHTA, CDR2 FQGTGA. This CDR3 region has 16 residues. V gave up 3 bases and J gave up 0 bases; unmatched junction bases: 5. The CDR3 is CASSLGTGLSTDTQYF. CDR3 DNA: TGTGCCAGCAGCTTGGGGACAGGACTTAGCACAGATACGCAGTATTTT.

This clone was counted once. CDR3 amino acids: CASSTGASTEAFF. The CDR3 region has the DNA TGTGCCAGCAGCACGGGCGCAAGCACTGAAGCTTTCTTT. The gene calls are TRBV28 and TRBJ1-1; D is unresolved. V lost 6 bases to trimming and J lost 4 bases, with 12 bases between them. Germline CDR1 and CDR2: MDHEN and SYDVKM. CDR3 length: 13 amino acids.

The chain has TRBV4-2 and TRBJ2-1; 7 bases agree with TRBD1. Per germline, CDR1 LGHNA and CDR2 YNFKEQ. Trimming removed 4 bases from V and 5 bases from J; junction bases left unmatched: 11. This CDR3 comprises 16 residues. CDR3 amino acids: CASSPSPGTANNEQFF. The CDR3 DNA is TGTGCCAGCAGCCCCAGCCCCGGGACAGCTAACAATGAGCAGTTCTTC.